This T cell receptor beta chain was identified during a study of cytomegalovirus exposure and HLA in healthy donors. This table comes from immunoSEQ multiplex PCR, and its TCRdb copy is limited to in-frame clones, with some not included. The sample comprises some 80,000 clones, roughly 95% of which are singletons, and approximately 1.3% rests with the top ten. The CDR3 is 19 amino acids. V lost 1 base, J lost 0 bases, and 4 bases stayed unmatched. In germline, CDR1 is KGHSH, CDR2 LQKENI. The receptor's source is a woman between 18 and 29 years old in good health and CMV-seronegative. The sequenced material came from PBMCs. V gene TRBV18 combines with J gene TRBJ1-6; 12 nucleotides line up with TRBD1. The CDR3 region is CASSPRDRGLLSYNSPLHF. The CDR3 region has the DNA TGTGCCAGCTCACCACGGGACAGGGGGCTCCTCTCCTATAATTCACCCCTCCACTTT.